This is a list of T cell receptor beta chains from one sample in a study of long-term antiretroviral therapy in people with HIV. The assay was immunoSEQ multiplex PCR, and TCRdb's table has in-frame clones only and misses some. The sample consists of tens of thousands of clones, approximately 90% of them appearing once. This material consisted of unsorted PBMCs, taken 1.1 years after starting antiretroviral therapy. All receptors come from a man aged 18 to 30 with HIV. Both conserved end residues are part of each CDR3. A D gene is named only where the DNA matches it firmly. The size entry is marked missing in some rows and otherwise reads once, few, many or a size class.

D gene,J gene,clone size,V gene,CDR3 DNA,CDR3 protein
TRBD1,TRBJ1-1,-,TRBV19,TGTGCCAGTAGTATGGGGACAGGCCTGAACACTGAAGCTTTCTTT,CASSMGTGLNTEAFF
-,TRBJ2-7,-,TRBV18,TGTGCCAGCTCACCTTGGACCGTCGACGAGCAGTACTTC,CASSPWTVDEQYF
TRBD1,TRBJ2-3,-,TRBV4-2,TGTGCCAGCAGCCAAGATGGTTGGGGACAGGGGCTGGATACGCAGTATTTT,CASSQDGWGQGLDTQYF
-,TRBJ2-4,-,TRBV27,TGTGCCAGCAGTTTGTCGGGACATAAATTAAACATTCAGTACTTC,CASSLSGHKLNIQYF
-,TRBJ1-1,-,TRBV13,TGTGCCAGCAGCTTAGTTACCACTGAAGCTTTCTTT,CASSLVTTEAFF
-,TRBJ2-7,-,TRBV5-1,TGCGCCAGCAGTCCAAGGACGTCAGGGGTCAGCTCCTACGAGCAGTACTTC,CASSPRTSGVSSYEQYF
-,TRBJ1-4,-,TRBV28,TGTGCCAGCAGTTCTATCCAGGGGCGCGGAACTGCAACTAATGAAAAACTGTTTTTT,CASSSIQGRGTATNEKLFF
-,TRBJ1-2,-,TRBV19,TGTGCCAGTAGTATAGACCACGCCTCTGGGCAGGATGGCTACACCTTC,CASSIDHASGQDGYTF
-,TRBJ1-2,-,TRBV10-1,TGCGCCGGAAACAGGCTTAACTATGGCTACACCTTC,CAGNRLNYGYTF
-,TRBJ1-2,once,TRBV9,TGTGCCAGCAGCGTAGCTTCGGGGCCAGGCTATGGCTACACCTTC,CASSVASGPGYGYTF
-,TRBJ2-3,-,TRBV11-1,TGTGCCAGCAGCTTGAACACAGCTAGCACAGATACGCAGTATTTT,CASSLNTASTDTQYF
-,TRBJ2-3,-,TRBV5-5,TGTGCCAGCAGCTTGAGGGAGAGGTCAGATACGCAGTATTTT,CASSLRERSDTQYF
-,TRBJ1-1,-,TRBV18,TGTGCCAGCTCACCACCATTCGTGGGCGGCACTGAAGCTTTCTTT,CASSPPFVGGTEAFF
TRBD1,TRBJ2-7,-,TRBV5-1,TGCGCCAGCAGCAGACAGGGGGCAGACGAGCAGTACTTC,CASSRQGADEQYF
TRBD2,TRBJ2-5,-,TRBV7-7,TGTGCTAGCAGCTTAGGACTAGCGGGAGAGACCCAGTACTTC,CASSLGLAGETQYF
TRBD2,TRBJ2-5,-,TRBV5-4,TGTGCCAGCAGTTTACGGACTAGCGGGAGGGCCGTGGAGACCCAGTACTTC,CASSLRTSGRAVETQYF
TRBD2,TRBJ2-2,-,TRBV9,TGTGCCAGCACCAGATCGGGAGGAGCCGGGGAGCTGTTTTTT,CASTRSGGAGELFF
-,TRBJ2-1,-,TRBV4-1,TGCGCCAGCAGCCAAGAAGGAGCTTTCTCCTACAATGAGCAGTTCTTC,CASSQEGAFSYNEQFF
TRBD1,TRBJ1-5,-,TRBV30,TGTGCCTGGAGCACAGGGGAGGACCAGCCCCAGCATTTT,CAWSTGEDQPQHF
-,TRBJ2-5,-,TRBV6-6,TGTGCCAGCAGTTATGGCTCGGAAGAGACCCAGTACTTC,CASSYGSEETQYF
TRBD2,TRBJ2-3,-,TRBV7-9,TGTGCCAGCAGCTTTGGACTAGCGGGGGGAACAGATACGCAGTATTTT,CASSFGLAGGTDTQYF
-,TRBJ1-5,-,TRBV18,TGTGCCAGCTCACCCGGGGGGCCCAGCCAGCCCCAGCATTTT,CASSPGGPSQPQHF
-,TRBJ1-2,-,TRBV5-1,TGCGCCAGCAGCTCTACCGTTAACTATGGCTACACCTTC,CASSSTVNYGYTF
-,TRBJ1-1,-,TRBV27,TGTGCCACCACGGGGGGAGTTCGAGCTTTCTTT,CATTGGVRAFF
-,TRBJ1-5,few,TRBV21-1,TGTGCCAGCAGGGACAGGGGGCATTGCAATCAGCCCCAGCATTTT,CASRDRGHCNQPQHF
TRBD2,TRBJ2-1,-,TRBV6-5,TGTGCCAGCAGTGCCACTAGCGGATACAATGAGCAGTTCTTC,CASSATSGYNEQFF
-,TRBJ2-7,-,TRBV5-1,TGCGCCAGCAGCCTTAACAGGCCCCAGGTCTACGAGCAGTACTTC,CASSLNRPQVYEQYF
-,TRBJ2-3,-,TRBV10-3,TGTGCCATCAGTGGGCTGTTCGATAGCACAGATACGCAGTATTTT,CAISGLFDSTDTQYF
-,TRBJ2-5,once,TRBV27,TGTGCCAGCCGCGAGCTCCGATCGACCATCGACCCACACTTC,CASRELRSTIDPHF
-,TRBJ2-7,-,TRBV2,TGTGCCAGCCGGGGGACGGCTAGCCACGAGCAGTACTTC,CASRGTASHEQYF
-,TRBJ1-2,-,TRBV28,TGTGCCAGCAGTTTGGTATGGGGCTATGGCTACACCTTC,CASSLVWGYGYTF
-,TRBJ2-2,-,TRBV13,TGTGCCAGCAGCTTAGGCGACTTAACCGGGGAGCTGTTTTTT,CASSLGDLTGELFF
-,TRBJ2-2,-,TRBV5-1,TGCGCCAGCAGCTTGGTTCCTGGCGCCAACACCGGGGAGCTGTTTTTT,CASSLVPGANTGELFF
TRBD1,TRBJ1-6,few,TRBV2,TGTGCCAGCAGTGATGGACAGGGGGCTTCCTATAATTCACCCCTCCACTTT,CASSDGQGASYNSPLHF
TRBD2,TRBJ2-1,-,TRBV14,TGTGCCAGCAGCGCGGGACTAGCGGGGGTTAGCTCCTACAATGAGCAGTTCTTC,CASSAGLAGVSSYNEQFF
-,TRBJ2-6,-,TRBV7-3,TGTGCCAGCAGTTTTCTCAAACAGGGCTTTACCCCTGGGGCCAACGTCCTGACTTTC,CASSFLKQGFTPGANVLTF
-,TRBJ1-2,-,TRBV7-9,TGTGCCAGCAGCGCACTGGGCATCACTAACTATGGCTACACCTTC,CASSALGITNYGYTF
-,TRBJ2-1,-,TRBV12-5,TGTGCTAGTGGTTTGGTACTAGGCACAGACGAATCCTACAATGAGCAGTTCTTC,CASGLVLGTDESYNEQFF
TRBD1,TRBJ1-2,-,TRBV19,TGTGCCAGTAGTATCGGACAGGGGGTAGGCTATGGCTACACCTTC,CASSIGQGVGYGYTF
-,TRBJ2-1,-,TRBV4-1,TGCGCCAGCAGCCAAGAGAAGGGCTACAATGAGCAGTTCTTC,CASSQEKGYNEQFF
TRBD1,TRBJ1-5,-,TRBV27,TGTGCCAGCAGTTTTTCGGACAGGAAAGGGCCCCAGCATTTT,CASSFSDRKGPQHF
-,TRBJ2-1,once,TRBV5-1,TGCGCCAGCAGCCCGCTAGGGGATGAGCAGTTCTTC,CASSPLGDEQFF
TRBD2,TRBJ2-2,-,TRBV30,TGTGCCTGGAGGCCCGCGGGGGCCGGGGAGCTGTTTTTT,CAWRPAGAGELFF
TRBD2,TRBJ2-2,-,TRBV6-4,TGTGCCAGCAGTGAAAGCGGGAGACGGACCGGGGAGCTGTTTTTT,CASSESGRRTGELFF
-,TRBJ1-5,-,TRBV11-2,TGTGCCAGCAGCTTAGATCAGGGCTCTTACAATCAGCCCCAGCATTTT,CASSLDQGSYNQPQHF
TRBD2,TRBJ2-1,-,TRBV4-1,TGCGCCAGCAGCCACCCCGGACTAGCGGGGGGACCCAGCTCCTACAATGAGCAGTTCTTC,CASSHPGLAGGPSSYNEQFF
-,TRBJ2-7,-,TRBV29-1,TGCAGCGTCGCCGCCGGGACACGGTACGAGCAGTACTTC,CSVAAGTRYEQYF
-,TRBJ1-2,-,TRBV19,TGTGCCAGTAGTATCAGCCTCAACTATGGCTACACCTTC,CASSISLNYGYTF
-,TRBJ2-2,-,TRBV14,TGTGCCAGCAGCCGGGAGGGGGAGCTGTTTTTT,CASSREGELFF
TRBD2,TRBJ2-1,-,TRBV11-1,TGTGCCAGCAGCTTAGGTTTCGGACTAGGGGCCTACAATGAGCAGTTCTTC,CASSLGFGLGAYNEQFF
-,TRBJ2-3,-,TRBV13,TGTGCCAGCAGCTTAGGCACAGATACGCAGTATTTT,CASSLGTDTQYF
TRBD1,TRBJ1-3,-,TRBV15,TGTGCCACGGGGGACAGGGCGAGGGGAAACACCATATATTTT,CATGDRARGNTIYF
-,TRBJ1-1,-,TRBV4-1,TGCGCCAGCAGCCAAGGGGGTCGGGGCGTGAGAACTGAAGCTTTCTTT,CASSQGGRGVRTEAFF
TRBD1,TRBJ1-4,once,TRBV30,TGTGCCTGGGCCGGGACAGGGGACCTCCATAACGTTTTT,CAWAGTGDLHNVF
-,TRBJ2-7,-,TRBV30,TGTGCCTGGAATAATAACTACGAGCAGTACTTC,CAWNNNYEQYF
TRBD2,TRBJ2-3,-,TRBV30,TGTGCCTGGAGAGACCCCCTTTTTGTGAGCGGGGGGGAGGATACGCAGTATTTT,CAWRDPLFVSGGEDTQYF
TRBD2,TRBJ2-5,-,TRBV6-5,TGTGCCAGCAGTGACAAAGCGGGACCAGAGACCCAGTACTTC,CASSDKAGPETQYF
-,TRBJ2-7,once,TRBV15,TGTGCCACCAGCGAAGGGTTGGGGAGCGAGCAGTACTTC,CATSEGLGSEQYF
-,TRBJ2-3,-,TRBV19,TGTGCCAGTAGTATGAATAGGGGTGCCGATACGCAGTATTTT,CASSMNRGADTQYF